The clone carrying this TCR beta chain was detected a few times. Its antigen remains unknown. Vbeta (60) and Jbeta (13) primers were used in the PCR. TCRdb keeps only in-frame clones here, not all; method: immunoSEQ multiplex PCR. Among 110,000 or so clones, over 80% were seen once, and the ten largest hold roughly 6.1%. This sample is drawn from a study of cytomegalovirus exposure and HLA in healthy donors. The CDR3 has 17 residues. Germline assignment: CDR1 MGHDK and CDR2 SYGVNS. V was clipped by 5 bases and J by 6 bases; unmatched bases: 10. Donors sampled were nominally healthy, though unrecorded immune exposures were likely. Study-wide results and limits: The study carried out a later analysis of TCR beta sequences. It associated around 17,000 of them with specific HLA alleles at a false discovery rate of 0.05. Donor immune exposure was known only as CMV serostatus.

The sample consisted of PBMCs. The chain couples TRBV25-1 to TRBJ2-1; TRBD2 matches at 13 bases. The receptor comes from a man aged 18-30 years in good health and CMV-seronegative. CDR3 nucleotides: TGTGCCAGCAGTTCCGCACACGGGACTAGCGGGACCAATGAGCAGTTCTTC. Protein sequence: CASSSAHGTSGTNEQFF.